The rows below give T cell receptor beta chains drawn from one sample of a study of cytomegalovirus exposure and HLA in healthy donors. The assay was immunoSEQ multiplex PCR, and TCRdb's table has in-frame clones only and misses some. The table lists 85,000 to 110,000 clones, roughly 70% of them singletons. The specimen was PBMCs. These receptors all come from a woman in her 50s in good health and CMV-seronegative. The CDR3 runs from the conserved cysteine through the conserved F or W. The order of the fields is V gene, clone size, D gene, J gene, CDR3 DNA, CDR3 protein. A D gene is named only where the DNA matches it firmly. Expanded clones are given a class, and other clones once, few, many or no size at all.

TRBV6-5	NA	NA	TRBJ2-5	TGTGCCAGCAGCCGAAACAGTCCACAAGAGACCCAGTACTTC	CASSRNSPQETQYF
TRBV14	NA	NA	TRBJ1-2	TGTGCCAGCAGCCAAGGGTCTCTGTCAGGGGCCAAATACTATGGCTACACCTTC	CASSQGSLSGAKYYGYTF
TRBV28	NA	TRBD1	TRBJ2-7	TGTGCCAGCAGTAAGGGACAGGCCCCCTACGAGCAGTACTTC	CASSKGQAPYEQYF
TRBV7-9	NA	NA	TRBJ2-5	TGTGCCAGCAGCTTCCCGGGTCAAGAGACCCAGTACTTC	CASSFPGQETQYF
TRBV7-9	NA	NA	TRBJ2-3	TGTGCCAGCACTCCCACTAGCAGCACAGATACGCAGTATTTT	CASTPTSSTDTQYF
TRBV18	NA	NA	TRBJ1-1	TGTGCCAGCTTGCCGGGGTTGAACACTGAAGCTTTCTTT	CASLPGLNTEAFF
TRBV4-3	few	TRBD2	TRBJ2-1	TGCGCCAGCAGCCGGGAAGCGGGAGTCAGTGGTGAGCAGTTCTTC	CASSREAGVSGEQFF
TRBV25-1	NA	NA	TRBJ2-1	TGTGCCAGCAGCCCTGGCAGGGCGAAATACAATGAGCAGTTCTTC	CASSPGRAKYNEQFF
TRBV10-2	few	NA	TRBJ2-7	TGCGCCACCCAGGAAGTGCAGGGTGCGGTTTACGAGCAGTACTTC	CATQEVQGAVYEQYF
TRBV15	NA	TRBD1	TRBJ1-1	TGTGCTACCAGCTGGGACAGGGGGCAAGGAGCTTTCTTT	CATSWDRGQGAFF
TRBV6-4	NA	NA	TRBJ2-1	TGTGCCAGCAGCCCCCAACTTGACTACAATGAGCAGTTCTTC	CASSPQLDYNEQFF
TRBV7-2	few	NA	TRBJ1-5	TGTGCCAGCAGCTTGACAGCTAATAGCAATCAGCCCCAGCATTTT	CASSLTANSNQPQHF
TRBV5-1	NA	NA	TRBJ2-5	TGCGCCAGCAGCTTGGTGTCGGGGAGGGAGACCCAGTACTTC	CASSLVSGRETQYF
TRBV11-2	NA	NA	TRBJ2-7	TGTGCCAGCAGCTTGGCCCGCTCGTCCTTTTACGAGCAGTACTTC	CASSLARSSFYEQYF
TRBV2	NA	NA	TRBJ1-1	TGTGCCAGCCCGCAGCCGGGGGGTGAAGCTTTCTTT	CASPQPGGEAFF
TRBV11-2	NA	TRBD2	TRBJ2-1	TGTGCCAGCAGCCCGCCGCGTGGCGGGGGGTACAATGAGCAGTTCTTC	CASSPPRGGGYNEQFF
TRBV28	NA	NA	TRBJ1-5	TGTGCCAGCAACCAGGGGACCATCAATCAGCCCCAGCATTTT	CASNQGTINQPQHF
TRBV28	NA	NA	TRBJ2-5	TGTGCCAGCAAACGGCAGACTCAAGAGACCCAGTACTTC	CASKRQTQETQYF
TRBV6-1	NA	NA	TRBJ2-3	TGTGCCAGCAGTGAAGCCAGGCTTTTAGATACGCAGTATTTT	CASSEARLLDTQYF
TRBV6-5	NA	NA	TRBJ1-1	TGTGCCAGCAGTTACTCTACGAGGGCCGTAACTGAAGCTTTCTTT	CASSYSTRAVTEAFF
TRBV9	NA	TRBD2	TRBJ2-2	TGTGCCAGCAGCAAAGGCCCTTCCGGGACTACCACACCGGGGGAGCTGTTTTTT	CASSKGPSGTTTPGELFF
TRBV11-3	NA	NA	TRBJ2-3	TGTGCCAGCAGCTTAGTTTACAGCACCGATACGCAGTATTTT	CASSLVYSTDTQYF
TRBV30	few	NA	TRBJ2-1	TGTGCCTGGAGCCCATCAACCACGGACATCCATAGGTGGAATGAGCAGTTCTTC	CAWSPSTTDIHRWNEQFF
TRBV19	few	NA	TRBJ2-5	TGTGCCAGTGTGGGGCAGGGATTGGAGACCCAGTACTTC	CASVGQGLETQYF
TRBV7-8	NA	TRBD1	TRBJ1-1	TGTGCCAGCAGCAAAACTACAGGGGACACTGAAGCTTTCTTT	CASSKTTGDTEAFF
TRBV15	NA	TRBD2	TRBJ2-3	TGTGCCACCAGCGTGCGGGGGTACACAGATACGCAGTATTTT	CATSVRGYTDTQYF
TRBV7-2	NA	TRBD2	TRBJ2-1	TGTGCCAGCAGCCCACGACTAGCGGGAGCTGGGGATGAGCAGTTCTTC	CASSPRLAGAGDEQFF
TRBV11-2	NA	TRBD2	TRBJ2-5	TGTGCCAGCAGCTTCACTAGCGGCAGTATGGAGACCCAGTACTTC	CASSFTSGSMETQYF
TRBV13	once	TRBD2	TRBJ2-1	TGTGCCAGCAATCTAGCGGGGAGTGAGCAGTTCTTC	CASNLAGSEQFF
TRBV27	NA	NA	TRBJ2-7	TGTGCCAGCAGTATGGCACCCGACTACGAGCAGTACTTC	CASSMAPDYEQYF
TRBV5-1	NA	TRBD1	TRBJ2-2	TGCGCCAGCAGCACCCGGACAGGCCCCGGGGAGCTGTTTTTT	CASSTRTGPGELFF
TRBV5-8	NA	NA	TRBJ2-2	TGTGCCAGCAGGGTCGGTGGACTAACGAACACCGGGGAGCTGTTTTTT	CASRVGGLTNTGELFF
TRBV29-1	NA	TRBD2	TRBJ2-1	TGCAGCGTTGAACGAACCCCGGGAGGGTGGCGGAATGAGCAGTTCTTC	CSVERTPGGWRNEQFF
TRBV10-3	NA	NA	TRBJ2-3	TGTGCCATCAGTGAGAGGTTCGAACTAAGGGATACGCAGTATTTT	CAISERFELRDTQYF
TRBV7-9	NA	TRBD2	TRBJ2-7	TGTGCCAGCACCCCTAGCGGGAGTTACGAGCAGTACTTC	CASTPSGSYEQYF
TRBV7-9	few	NA	TRBJ2-2	TGTGCCAGCAGCTTTGGGCAGGGCAACACCGGGGAGCTGTTTTTT	CASSFGQGNTGELFF
TRBV11-3	NA	NA	TRBJ1-4	TGTGCCAGCAGCCCCGGGGTTCGTGAAAAACTGTTTTTT	CASSPGVREKLFF
TRBV4-1	NA	NA	TRBJ1-1	TGCGCCAGCAGCCAAGTGGGGGGGAGGACAATGAACACTGAAGCTTTCTTT	CASSQVGGRTMNTEAFF
TRBV6-5	NA	TRBD2	TRBJ2-3	TGTGCCAGCAGGGGACTAGCGGGAATTAATACGCAGTATTTT	CASRGLAGINTQYF
TRBV7-9	once	TRBD2	TRBJ2-1	TGTGCCAGCAGCTTACAGCGGGAGGTAAATGAGCAGTTCTTC	CASSLQREVNEQFF
TRBV7-8	few	NA	TRBJ2-1	TGTGCCAGCAGCTTAGTTCGGACAATAATCAATGAGCAGTTCTTC	CASSLVRTIINEQFF
TRBV2	NA	NA	TRBJ1-1	TGTGCCAGCAGTGAGGAGGGCAGCACTGAAGCTTTCTTT	CASSEEGSTEAFF
TRBV7-7	NA	TRBD2	TRBJ2-5	TGTGCCAGCAGCTTTGGACTAGCGGGAGCGGAAGAGACCCAGTACTTC	CASSFGLAGAEETQYF
TRBV13	NA	NA	TRBJ1-2	TGTGCCAGCAGCTTAGCCCGGACAGCGCTAAACTATGGCTACACCTTC	CASSLARTALNYGYTF
TRBV12-5	once	NA	TRBJ1-1	TGTGCTAGTGGTTCGGAGGGCGGGCGGGCTTTCTTT	CASGSEGGRAFF
TRBV5-6	few	TRBD1	TRBJ2-5	TGTGCCAGCAGCCGGTATGGGACAGAAGAGACCCAGTACTTC	CASSRYGTEETQYF
TRBV19	NA	NA	TRBJ2-3	TGTGCCAGTAGCCCCAGGGAGGGCACAGATACGCAGTATTTT	CASSPREGTDTQYF
TRBV5-1	NA	TRBD1	TRBJ2-7	TGCGCCAGCAGCATCACAGGGGAATACGAGCAGTACTTC	CASSITGEYEQYF
TRBV5-3	NA	NA	TRBJ1-2	TGTGCCAGAAGAATAACATACGCGCGGAAACTCCTAATTATGAACTATGGCTACACCTTC	CARRITYARKLLIMNYGYTF
TRBV25-1	NA	NA	TRBJ2-4	TGTGCCAGCAGTACCCGGAGGGGACAGCGGAAAGCCAAAAACATTCAGTACTTC	CASSTRRGQRKAKNIQYF
TRBV27	NA	NA	TRBJ1-6	TGTGCCAGCAGTTTTACGAAGCGCCTGGAGTCACCCCTCCACTTT	CASSFTKRLESPLHF
TRBV5-6	few	TRBD2	TRBJ2-1	TGTGCCAGCAGCTTGCGGTCTAGCGGCACTAATGAGCAGTTCTTC	CASSLRSSGTNEQFF
TRBV28	NA	TRBD2	TRBJ2-1	TGTGCCAGCAGGGTAGCGGGACATGAGCAGTTCTTC	CASRVAGHEQFF